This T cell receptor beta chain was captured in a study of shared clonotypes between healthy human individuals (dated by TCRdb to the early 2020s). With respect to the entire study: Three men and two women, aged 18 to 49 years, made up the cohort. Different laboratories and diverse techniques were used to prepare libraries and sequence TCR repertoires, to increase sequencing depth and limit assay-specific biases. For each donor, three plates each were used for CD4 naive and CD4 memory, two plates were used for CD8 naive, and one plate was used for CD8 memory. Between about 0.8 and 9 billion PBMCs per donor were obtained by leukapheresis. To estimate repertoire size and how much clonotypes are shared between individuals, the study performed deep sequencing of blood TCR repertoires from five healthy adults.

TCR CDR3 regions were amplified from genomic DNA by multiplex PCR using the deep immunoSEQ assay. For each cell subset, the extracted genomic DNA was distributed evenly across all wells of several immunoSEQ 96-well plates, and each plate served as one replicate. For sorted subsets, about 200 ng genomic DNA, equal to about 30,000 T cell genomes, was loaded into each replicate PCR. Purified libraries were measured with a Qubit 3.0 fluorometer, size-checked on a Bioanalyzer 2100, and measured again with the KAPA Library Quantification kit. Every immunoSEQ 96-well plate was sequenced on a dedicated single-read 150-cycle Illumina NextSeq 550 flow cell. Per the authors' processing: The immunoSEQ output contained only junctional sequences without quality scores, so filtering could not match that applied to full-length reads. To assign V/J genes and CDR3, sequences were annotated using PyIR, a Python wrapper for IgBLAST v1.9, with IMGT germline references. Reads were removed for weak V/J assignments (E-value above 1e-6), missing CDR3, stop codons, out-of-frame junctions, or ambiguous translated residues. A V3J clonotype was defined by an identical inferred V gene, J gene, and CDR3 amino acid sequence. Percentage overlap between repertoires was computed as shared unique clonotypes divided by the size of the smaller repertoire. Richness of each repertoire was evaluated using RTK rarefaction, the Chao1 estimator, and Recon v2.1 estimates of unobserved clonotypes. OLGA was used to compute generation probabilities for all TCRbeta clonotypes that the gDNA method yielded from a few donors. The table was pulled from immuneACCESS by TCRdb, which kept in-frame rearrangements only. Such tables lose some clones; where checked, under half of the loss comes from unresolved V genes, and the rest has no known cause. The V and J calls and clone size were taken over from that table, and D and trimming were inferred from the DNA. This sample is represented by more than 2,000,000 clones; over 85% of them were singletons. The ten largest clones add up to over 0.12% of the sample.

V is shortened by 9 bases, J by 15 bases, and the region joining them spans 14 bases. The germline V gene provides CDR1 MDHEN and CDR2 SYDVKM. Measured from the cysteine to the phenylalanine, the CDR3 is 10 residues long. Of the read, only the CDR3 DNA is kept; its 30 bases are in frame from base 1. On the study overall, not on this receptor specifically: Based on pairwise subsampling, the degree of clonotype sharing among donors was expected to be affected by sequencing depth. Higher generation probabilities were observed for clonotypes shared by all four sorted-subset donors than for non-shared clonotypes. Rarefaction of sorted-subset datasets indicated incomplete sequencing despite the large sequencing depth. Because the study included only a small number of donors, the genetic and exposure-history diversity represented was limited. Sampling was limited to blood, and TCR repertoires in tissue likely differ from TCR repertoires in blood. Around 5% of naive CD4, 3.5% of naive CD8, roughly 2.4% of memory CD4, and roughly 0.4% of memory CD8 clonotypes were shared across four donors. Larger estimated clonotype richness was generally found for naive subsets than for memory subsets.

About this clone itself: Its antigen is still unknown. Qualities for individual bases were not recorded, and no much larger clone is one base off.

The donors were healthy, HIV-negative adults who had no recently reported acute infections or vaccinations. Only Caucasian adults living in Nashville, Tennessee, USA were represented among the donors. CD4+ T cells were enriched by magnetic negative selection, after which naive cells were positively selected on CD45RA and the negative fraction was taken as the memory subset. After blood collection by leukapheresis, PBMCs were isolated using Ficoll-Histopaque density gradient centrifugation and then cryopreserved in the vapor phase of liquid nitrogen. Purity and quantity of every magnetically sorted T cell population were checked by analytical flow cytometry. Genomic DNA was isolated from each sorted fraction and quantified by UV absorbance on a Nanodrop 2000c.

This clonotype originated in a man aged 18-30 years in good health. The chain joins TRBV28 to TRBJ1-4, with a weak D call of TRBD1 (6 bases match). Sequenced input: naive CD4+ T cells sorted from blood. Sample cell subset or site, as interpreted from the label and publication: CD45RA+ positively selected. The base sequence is TGTGCCAGTTCTGGGGGGGGCATGTTTTTT. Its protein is CASSGGGMFF.